The subject of this entry is one T cell receptor (beta chain). Its antigen specificity is not known. Compared with germline, one end of the junction differs, possibly owing to a read error. These data are taken from a study of tumor-infiltrating lymphocytes in primary liver carcinoma (TCRdb year 2017). In terms of the full investigation: Between late 2015 and 2016, a handful of patients in China with histopathologically diagnosed primary liver carcinoma had surgical resection. The five patients, three men and two women aged 30 to 69 years, had hepatocellular carcinoma (four) or combined HCC and intrahepatic cholangiocarcinoma (one). The five patients had tumors staged T1-T3 N0M0, with maximum diameters ranging from roughly 4.2 to 11 cm. Roughly 3.5 to 7.13 million productive TCRbeta reads were obtained per sample, and no significant difference in read depth was found between tissue types. The study combined TCRbeta repertoire sequencing, expression microarrays and whole-exome sequencing across five regions of each liver tumor, with adjacent normal tissue and blood. TCRbeta repertoire sequencing covered some 35 specimens from 5 patients: about 25 tumor regions, 5 adjacent noncancerous liver tissues and 5 peripheral blood samples. Reproducibility between technical replicate repertoires was high, with correlation coefficients above 0.95 and mean shared-clone rates about 0.9. Overall results and qualifications from the work: Because the samples were bulk and unsorted, CD4+ and CD8+ T cell repertoires could not be compared. Pairs of tumor regions showed greater repertoire overlap (mean about 36%) than tumor-adjacent pairs (approximately 17%) or tumor-blood pairs (approximately 15%), which is consistent with antigen-driven expansion. The top 250 clones accounted for a significantly greater share of the repertoire in tumors than in blood (p = 0.039). Only the TCR beta chain was sequenced, so true repertoire diversity is likely underestimated because unpaired alpha chains were not captured. With just a few patients in the study, the authors point out that the findings should be validated in a larger study.

The CDR3 starts with the cysteine, ends with the phenylalanine, and has 13 residues. Only CDR3 DNA is held: 39 bases, read in frame from base 1. The germline V gene supplies CDR1 SGHAT and CDR2 FQNNGV. TCRbeta-specific cDNA was reverse-transcribed from 500 ng total RNA using a constant-region primer and ProtoScript II reverse transcriptase. Construction of the TCRbeta libraries relied on three nested rounds of multiplex PCR, following a slightly modified ARM-PCR procedure. Multiplex TRBV1-TRBV30 forward primers and a Cbeta reverse primer were used in the first two PCR rounds, each of which was run for approximately 9 cycles. Sample barcodes and Illumina adapters were attached in a final 25-cycle PCR using Deep VentR polymerase. Before sequencing, amplicons between 200 and 500 bp were purified from gel using a QIAquick gel extraction kit. An Illumina HiSeq 2500 was used to sequence the TCRbeta amplicons with 250-bp paired-end reads. Processing in the source paper ran as follows. To recover full CDR3 sequences, reads were quality-trimmed using Trimmomatic v0.33 and paired reads were then merged using FLASH v1.2.11. V, D and J germline segments were assigned to the rearranged TCRbeta sequences by MiGEC v1.2.1b. Clonotype statistics, along with Shannon-Wiener diversity indices, were calculated using VDJtools v1.0.0. Except for diversity analysis, only each sample's 250 most abundant clonotypes were used in subsequent analyses to reduce sampling bias. TCRdb reworked the public reads: Q25 trimming with fastp, MiXCR clone assembly, productive beta chains retained. CDR3 protein duplicates are merged, each entry listing the most common genes and DNA. In this record, the V and J calls reflect TCRdb's handling and not the investigators' own analysis. Within this sample are about 310,000 distinct CDR3 sequences, with approximately 60% of them counted one time only. The top ten hold roughly 9% of the sample.

TRIzol reagent was used to extract blood RNA from unsorted whole blood, while the DNeasy Blood & Tissue kit provided the germline DNA. Chronic HBV infection was present in the patients, and the patients were treatment-naive at sampling. Before surgery, approximately 3.8 milliliters of peripheral blood were collected into K2EDTA tubes. Sequenced input: peripheral blood. The TCR was taken from a middle-aged man with primary liver carcinoma and hepatitis B virus infection. The chain is encoded by TRBV11-2 joined to TRBJ2-7; TRBD1 matches 7 bases in the middle. The CDR3 sequence is CAGSQQGQYEQYF. The DNA reads as follows: TGTGCCGGCAGCCAACAGGGGCAGTACGAGCAGTACTTC.